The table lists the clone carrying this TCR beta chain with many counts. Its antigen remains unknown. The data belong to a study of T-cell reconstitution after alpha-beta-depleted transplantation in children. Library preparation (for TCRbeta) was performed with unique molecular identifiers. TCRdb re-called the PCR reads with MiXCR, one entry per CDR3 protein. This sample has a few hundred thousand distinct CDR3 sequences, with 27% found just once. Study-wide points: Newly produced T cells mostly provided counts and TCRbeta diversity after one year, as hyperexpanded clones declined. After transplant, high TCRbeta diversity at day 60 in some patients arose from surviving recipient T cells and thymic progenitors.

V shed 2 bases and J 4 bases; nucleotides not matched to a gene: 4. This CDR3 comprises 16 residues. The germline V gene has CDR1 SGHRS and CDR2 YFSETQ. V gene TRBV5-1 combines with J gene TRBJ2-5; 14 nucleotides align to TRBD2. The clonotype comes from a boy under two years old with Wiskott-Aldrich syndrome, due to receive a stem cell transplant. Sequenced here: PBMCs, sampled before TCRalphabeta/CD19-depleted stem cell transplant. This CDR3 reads CASSLLGLAGVETQYF. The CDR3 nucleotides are TGCGCCAGCAGCTTACTGGGACTAGCGGGAGTAGAGACCCAGTACTTC.